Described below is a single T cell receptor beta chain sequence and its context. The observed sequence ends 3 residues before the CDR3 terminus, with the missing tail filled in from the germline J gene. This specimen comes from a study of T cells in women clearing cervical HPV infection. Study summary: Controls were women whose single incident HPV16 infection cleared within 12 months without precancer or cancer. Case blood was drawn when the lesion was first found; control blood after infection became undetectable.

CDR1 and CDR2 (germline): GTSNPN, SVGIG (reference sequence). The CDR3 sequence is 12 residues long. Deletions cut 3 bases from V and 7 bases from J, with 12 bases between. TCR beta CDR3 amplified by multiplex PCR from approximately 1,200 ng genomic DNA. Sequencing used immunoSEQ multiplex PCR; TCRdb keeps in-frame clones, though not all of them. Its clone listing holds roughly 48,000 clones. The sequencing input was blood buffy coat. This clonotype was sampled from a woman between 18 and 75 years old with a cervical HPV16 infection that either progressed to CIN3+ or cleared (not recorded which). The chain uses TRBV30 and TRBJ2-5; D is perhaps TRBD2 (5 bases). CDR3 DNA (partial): TGTGCCTGGAGCGCCTCCGAGGGGACC. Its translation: CAWSASEGT. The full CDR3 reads CAWSASEGTQYF.